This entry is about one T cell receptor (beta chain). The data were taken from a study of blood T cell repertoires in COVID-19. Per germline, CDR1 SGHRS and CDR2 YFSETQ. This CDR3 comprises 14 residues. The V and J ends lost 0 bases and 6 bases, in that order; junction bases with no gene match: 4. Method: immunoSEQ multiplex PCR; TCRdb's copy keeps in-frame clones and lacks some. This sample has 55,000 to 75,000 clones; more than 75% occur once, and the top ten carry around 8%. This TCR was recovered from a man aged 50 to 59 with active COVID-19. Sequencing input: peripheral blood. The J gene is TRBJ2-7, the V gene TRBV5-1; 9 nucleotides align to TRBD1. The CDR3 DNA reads TGCGCCAGCAGCTTGGATGTGACAGGGGGCGAGCAGTACTTC. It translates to CASSLDVTGGEQYF.